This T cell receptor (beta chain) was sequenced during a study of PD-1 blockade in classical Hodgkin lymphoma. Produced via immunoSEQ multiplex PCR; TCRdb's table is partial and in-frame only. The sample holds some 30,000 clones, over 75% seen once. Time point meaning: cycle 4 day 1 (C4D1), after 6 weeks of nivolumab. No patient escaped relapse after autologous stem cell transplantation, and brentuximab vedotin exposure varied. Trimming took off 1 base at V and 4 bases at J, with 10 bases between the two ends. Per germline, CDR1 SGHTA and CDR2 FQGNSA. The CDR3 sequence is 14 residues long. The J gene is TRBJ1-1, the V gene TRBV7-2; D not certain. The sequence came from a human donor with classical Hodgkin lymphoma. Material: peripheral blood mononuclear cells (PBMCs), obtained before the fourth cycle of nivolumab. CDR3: CASSLDLGSTEAFF. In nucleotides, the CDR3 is TGTGCCAGCAGCTTAGATCTTGGGAGCACTGAAGCTTTCTTT.